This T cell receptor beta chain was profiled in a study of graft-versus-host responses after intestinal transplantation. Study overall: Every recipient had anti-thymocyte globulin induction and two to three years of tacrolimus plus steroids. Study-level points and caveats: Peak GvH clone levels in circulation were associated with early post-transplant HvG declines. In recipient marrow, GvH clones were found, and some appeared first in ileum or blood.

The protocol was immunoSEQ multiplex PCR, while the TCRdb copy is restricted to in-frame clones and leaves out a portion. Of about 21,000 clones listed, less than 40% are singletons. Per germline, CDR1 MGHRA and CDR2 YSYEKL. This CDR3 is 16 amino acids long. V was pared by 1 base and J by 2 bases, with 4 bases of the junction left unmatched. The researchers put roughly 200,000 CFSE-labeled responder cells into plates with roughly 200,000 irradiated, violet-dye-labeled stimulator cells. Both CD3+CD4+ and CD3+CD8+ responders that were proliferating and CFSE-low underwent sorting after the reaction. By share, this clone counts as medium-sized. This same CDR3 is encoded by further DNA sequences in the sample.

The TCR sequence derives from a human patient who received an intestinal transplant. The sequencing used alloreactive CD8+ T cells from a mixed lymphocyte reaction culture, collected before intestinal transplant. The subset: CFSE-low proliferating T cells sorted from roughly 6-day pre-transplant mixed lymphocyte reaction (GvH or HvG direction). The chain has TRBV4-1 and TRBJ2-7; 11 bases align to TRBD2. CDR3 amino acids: CASSQGLAGSTYEQYF. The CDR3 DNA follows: TGCGCCAGCAGCCAAGGACTAGCGGGGTCTACCTACGAGCAGTACTTC.